These T cell receptor beta chains were read from a single sample in a study of blood T cells in healthy people across ages. Each CDR3 protein gets one entry after TCRdb re-called the 5' RACE reads with MiXCR. The sample holds roughly 1,300,000 distinct CDR3 sequences, 55% to 75% seen once. The sample was blood. The receptors here all came from a man between 18 and 35 years old in good health. Both conserved end residues are part of each CDR3. The order of the fields is D gene, V gene, clone size, J gene, CDR3 DNA, CDR3 protein. The D gene is left open where the match is weak. Rows give clone size only sometimes, using once, few, many, or a class for an expanded clone.

d_call: TRBD1; v_call: TRBV27; clone_size: -; j_call: TRBJ2-5; cdr3_nt: TGTGCCAGCAGTCGACAGGGCCAGGGGGAGACCCAGTACTTC; cdr3_aa: CASSRQGQGETQYF
d_call: TRBD2; v_call: TRBV7-2; clone_size: many; j_call: TRBJ2-3; cdr3_nt: TGTGCCAGCAGCTCCCTAGCGGGAGTAGATACGCAGTATTTT; cdr3_aa: CASSSLAGVDTQYF
d_call: TRBD1; v_call: TRBV2; clone_size: once; j_call: TRBJ2-1; cdr3_nt: TGTGCCAGCAGTGAATATCCGGACAGGGGGCCTAGCGGGGTACACAATGAGCAGTTCTTC; cdr3_aa: CASSEYPDRGPSGVHNEQFF
d_call: -; v_call: TRBV3-1; clone_size: few; j_call: TRBJ1-5; cdr3_nt: TGTGCCAGCAGCCGAAGTCTGAGCAATCAGCCCCAGCATTTT; cdr3_aa: CASSRSLSNQPQHF
d_call: -; v_call: TRBV5-1; clone_size: -; j_call: TRBJ2-7; cdr3_nt: TGCGCCAGCAGCGCAGCAAAGGGATTTTACGAGCAGTACTTC; cdr3_aa: CASSAAKGFYEQYF
d_call: -; v_call: TRBV13; clone_size: once; j_call: TRBJ2-7; cdr3_nt: TGTGCCAGCAGCTTCCGACAGCGCGACGAGCAGTACTTC; cdr3_aa: CASSFRQRDEQYF
d_call: -; v_call: TRBV20-1; clone_size: few; j_call: TRBJ2-1; cdr3_nt: TGCAGTGCTAGAACCCCTCTAGGGGACAATGAGCAGTTCTTC; cdr3_aa: CSARTPLGDNEQFF
d_call: -; v_call: TRBV6-1; clone_size: -; j_call: TRBJ1-1; cdr3_nt: TGTGCCAGCAGGTTCCAACGAATAGGGTCTTTCTTT; cdr3_aa: CASRFQRIGSFF
d_call: TRBD1; v_call: TRBV4-2; clone_size: -; j_call: TRBJ2-1; cdr3_nt: TGTGCCAGCAGCTATAACCCCATGACAGGGGAGCAGTTCTTC; cdr3_aa: CASSYNPMTGEQFF
d_call: -; v_call: TRBV7-9; clone_size: -; j_call: TRBJ2-5; cdr3_nt: TGTGCCAGCAGCTTTCCTGGGGCGTTATCAGAGACCCAGTACTTC; cdr3_aa: CASSFPGALSETQYF
d_call: -; v_call: TRBV4-3; clone_size: -; j_call: TRBJ1-1; cdr3_nt: TGCGCCAGCAGCCAAGATGGGATATCACGCGAAGCTTTCTTT; cdr3_aa: CASSQDGISREAFF
d_call: TRBD2; v_call: TRBV25-1; clone_size: many; j_call: TRBJ2-4; cdr3_nt: TGTGCCAGCAATACCGGGACTAGTAGTTGGCAGTACTTC; cdr3_aa: CASNTGTSSWQYF
d_call: TRBD1; v_call: TRBV4-3; clone_size: -; j_call: TRBJ1-2; cdr3_nt: TGCGCCAGCAGCCACGACAGGGCTAACTATGGCTACACCTTC; cdr3_aa: CASSHDRANYGYTF
d_call: -; v_call: TRBV30; clone_size: -; j_call: TRBJ1-2; cdr3_nt: TGTGCCTGGACCCTCTTTAGGAACTATGGCTACACCTTC; cdr3_aa: CAWTLFRNYGYTF
d_call: -; v_call: TRBV6-6; clone_size: -; j_call: TRBJ2-2; cdr3_nt: TGTGCCAGCAGTTGGGATACTTACACCGGGGAGCTGTTTTTT; cdr3_aa: CASSWDTYTGELFF
d_call: -; v_call: TRBV4-2; clone_size: -; j_call: TRBJ1-2; cdr3_nt: TGTGCCAGCAGCCAAGATCGAGGTGAACGTGGCTACACCTTC; cdr3_aa: CASSQDRGERGYTF
d_call: TRBD1; v_call: TRBV14; clone_size: -; j_call: TRBJ2-7; cdr3_nt: TGTGCCAGCAGCCTTTGGGACAGGGGGCCCTACGAGCAGTACTTC; cdr3_aa: CASSLWDRGPYEQYF
d_call: -; v_call: TRBV12-5; clone_size: few; j_call: TRBJ2-7; cdr3_nt: TGTGCTAGTGGTTTGCCGACCTTTGCGGGGAGCTACGAGCAGTACTTC; cdr3_aa: CASGLPTFAGSYEQYF
d_call: TRBD1; v_call: TRBV29-1; clone_size: -; j_call: TRBJ2-5; cdr3_nt: TGCAGCGTTGAAGTCACCGGGACAGTTGACAATGAGCAGTACTTC; cdr3_aa: CSVEVTGTVDNEQYF
d_call: -; v_call: TRBV7-9; clone_size: few; j_call: TRBJ2-5; cdr3_nt: TGTGCCAGCAGCTTGTGGAATTGGGACGGGCAGTACTTC; cdr3_aa: CASSLWNWDGQYF
d_call: -; v_call: TRBV30; clone_size: -; j_call: TRBJ1-1; cdr3_nt: TGTGCCTGGAGTCACAGGGTTAACACTGAAGCTTTCTTT; cdr3_aa: CAWSHRVNTEAFF
d_call: -; v_call: TRBV13; clone_size: -; j_call: TRBJ2-7; cdr3_nt: TGTGCCAGCAGCTTGGGTTACAGGGAGTACGAGCAGTACTTC; cdr3_aa: CASSLGYREYEQYF
d_call: TRBD2; v_call: TRBV20-1; clone_size: once; j_call: TRBJ2-7; cdr3_nt: TGCAGTGCTAGAGTAGCGGGGGGTACCGCCGAAAACGAGCAGTACTTC; cdr3_aa: CSARVAGGTAENEQYF
d_call: TRBD2; v_call: TRBV7-8; clone_size: few; j_call: TRBJ2-1; cdr3_nt: TGTGCCAGCAGCAAAGGGCGGGAGACCAATGAGCAGTTCTTC; cdr3_aa: CASSKGRETNEQFF
d_call: -; v_call: TRBV7-9; clone_size: -; j_call: TRBJ1-1; cdr3_nt: TGTGCCAGCAGCTCTGCAGCGAACACTGAAGCTTTCTTT; cdr3_aa: CASSSAANTEAFF
d_call: -; v_call: TRBV7-9; clone_size: many; j_call: TRBJ2-1; cdr3_nt: TGTGCCAGCAGCTTAGTCAACTTCGATGAGCAGTTCTTC; cdr3_aa: CASSLVNFDEQFF
d_call: -; v_call: TRBV20-1; clone_size: -; j_call: TRBJ2-7; cdr3_nt: TGCAGTGCTAGAAGTGGTCCCTCTGGAGGATACGAGCAGTACTTC; cdr3_aa: CSARSGPSGGYEQYF
d_call: -; v_call: TRBV7-9; clone_size: -; j_call: TRBJ1-1; cdr3_nt: TGTGCCAGCAGCTTAAGGAGTTCAGGGGATGCTTTCTTT; cdr3_aa: CASSLRSSGDAFF
d_call: -; v_call: TRBV7-2; clone_size: -; j_call: TRBJ1-2; cdr3_nt: TGTGCCAGCAGCCCCCCAGGACCTAACTATGGCTACACCTTC; cdr3_aa: CASSPPGPNYGYTF
d_call: TRBD2; v_call: TRBV6-5; clone_size: once; j_call: TRBJ2-1; cdr3_nt: TGTGCCAGCAGTTACTCGTCCTCTAGCGGGGGGTACAATGAGCAGTTCTTC; cdr3_aa: CASSYSSSSGGYNEQFF
d_call: -; v_call: TRBV9; clone_size: -; j_call: TRBJ2-7; cdr3_nt: TGTGCCAGCAGCGTAGCCGGACAGCCCTACTACGAGCAGTACTTC; cdr3_aa: CASSVAGQPYYEQYF
d_call: -; v_call: TRBV24-1; clone_size: few; j_call: TRBJ1-5; cdr3_nt: TGTGCCACCGAGGCGGGGTTTAATCAGCCCCAGCATTTT; cdr3_aa: CATEAGFNQPQHF
d_call: -; v_call: TRBV4-3; clone_size: -; j_call: TRBJ1-5; cdr3_nt: TGCGCCAGCAGCCAAGATTTGGGGCAAAGCAATCAGCCCCAGCATTTT; cdr3_aa: CASSQDLGQSNQPQHF
d_call: -; v_call: TRBV3-1; clone_size: once; j_call: TRBJ2-1; cdr3_nt: TGTGCCAGCAGCCAAGAACCAGCCTACAATGAGCAGTTCTTC; cdr3_aa: CASSQEPAYNEQFF
d_call: -; v_call: TRBV5-1; clone_size: few; j_call: TRBJ1-1; cdr3_nt: TGCGCCAGCAGCTTAGAGGGACATACGGGCACTGAAGCTTTCTTT; cdr3_aa: CASSLEGHTGTEAFF
d_call: -; v_call: TRBV2; clone_size: -; j_call: TRBJ2-4; cdr3_nt: TGTGCCAGCAGCGATATTTTTGAGCAGTACTTC; cdr3_aa: CASSDIFEQYF
d_call: -; v_call: TRBV20-1; clone_size: -; j_call: TRBJ2-4; cdr3_nt: TGCAGTGCTAGTGATTGGACAGCCAAAAACATTCAGTACTTC; cdr3_aa: CSASDWTAKNIQYF
d_call: TRBD2; v_call: TRBV20-1; clone_size: -; j_call: TRBJ2-7; cdr3_nt: TGCAGTGCTAGCGCGGGGGTGGGCATCCGACTTAACTACGAGCAGTACTTC; cdr3_aa: CSASAGVGIRLNYEQYF
d_call: -; v_call: TRBV29-1; clone_size: once; j_call: TRBJ2-3; cdr3_nt: TGCAGTACGAACGGCGGGATCACAGATACGCAGTATTTT; cdr3_aa: CSTNGGITDTQYF
d_call: -; v_call: TRBV11-3; clone_size: -; j_call: TRBJ1-6; cdr3_nt: TGTGCCAGCAGCGTGGGGGCTCGTGATTCACCCCTCCACTTT; cdr3_aa: CASSVGARDSPLHF
d_call: TRBD2; v_call: TRBV20-1; clone_size: few; j_call: TRBJ2-3; cdr3_nt: TGCAGTGCTAGTCGGGGGGTAACTAGCACAGATACGCAGTATTTT; cdr3_aa: CSASRGVTSTDTQYF
d_call: -; v_call: TRBV5-4; clone_size: -; j_call: TRBJ2-4; cdr3_nt: TGTGCCAGCAGCTTGGCCCCCGACAACCAGATAGCCAAAAACATTCAGTACTTC; cdr3_aa: CASSLAPDNQIAKNIQYF
d_call: -; v_call: TRBV4-1; clone_size: -; j_call: TRBJ2-3; cdr3_nt: TGCGCCAGCAGCCCTATCGGTAATACGCAGTATTTT; cdr3_aa: CASSPIGNTQYF
d_call: -; v_call: TRBV7-9; clone_size: few; j_call: TRBJ1-5; cdr3_nt: TGTGCCAGCAGCCCTCATAATCAGCCCCAGCATTTT; cdr3_aa: CASSPHNQPQHF
d_call: TRBD1; v_call: TRBV15; clone_size: -; j_call: TRBJ1-4; cdr3_nt: TGTGCCACCAGCAGAGAACACCCGGGGGACAGAAATGAAAAACTGTTTTTT; cdr3_aa: CATSREHPGDRNEKLFF
d_call: TRBD2; v_call: TRBV3-1; clone_size: -; j_call: TRBJ2-1; cdr3_nt: TGTGCCAGCAGCCATGGAGGCGGGAGGGCCAACAATGAGCAGTTCTTC; cdr3_aa: CASSHGGGRANNEQFF
d_call: -; v_call: TRBV5-4; clone_size: -; j_call: TRBJ1-5; cdr3_nt: TGTGCCAGCAGCTTGGGGTTCCGGGCCCCCCATCTTAATCAGCCCCAGCATTTT; cdr3_aa: CASSLGFRAPHLNQPQHF
d_call: -; v_call: TRBV6-2/TRBV6-3; clone_size: -; j_call: TRBJ2-7; cdr3_nt: TGTGCCAGCAGTCCTACTCGACGCCAGGCCTTCGAGCAGTACTTC; cdr3_aa: CASSPTRRQAFEQYF
d_call: TRBD1; v_call: TRBV29-1; clone_size: few; j_call: TRBJ1-1; cdr3_nt: TGCAGCGTTCTCTCCGGGACAGGGCTGAACACTGAAGCTTTCTTT; cdr3_aa: CSVLSGTGLNTEAFF
d_call: TRBD1; v_call: TRBV15; clone_size: -; j_call: TRBJ2-1; cdr3_nt: TGTGCCACCAGCAGAGAAACCGGGACAGGGTTCTATGAGCAGTTCTTC; cdr3_aa: CATSRETGTGFYEQFF
d_call: -; v_call: TRBV15; clone_size: few; j_call: TRBJ2-3; cdr3_nt: TGTGCCACCAGCAGAGGCGGTTACACAGATACGCAGTATTTT; cdr3_aa: CATSRGGYTDTQYF
d_call: TRBD1; v_call: TRBV7-6; clone_size: few; j_call: TRBJ1-2; cdr3_nt: TGTGCCAGCAGCTTAAACCTGGCCGGACAGGGGAGGTATGGCTACACCTTC; cdr3_aa: CASSLNLAGQGRYGYTF